The clone carrying this TCR beta chain was observed a handful of times. Antigen: not known. As to time point: patch test 1, 2 weeks after DPC sensitization. Stated treatment: therapeutic diphenylcyclopropenone sensitization with weekly scalp DPC. The length of the CDR3 is 16 residues. Germline CDR1 MNHNS, CDR2 SASEGT. Trimming took 6 bases from V and 4 from J, leaving 19 bases between them. The sample originates from a study of human T cells and chemical hapten exposure. Overall study findings and caveats: TCRs at a frequency above 1 in 1000 stayed unchanged with DPC sensitization.

TCRdb itself ran the RACE reads through MiXCR, one entry per CDR3 protein. This table has some 190,000 distinct CDR3 sequences, under 25% appearing once. The material sequenced was whole blood, taken in connection with sensitization to the hapten diphenylcyclopropenone (DPC). The receptor comes from a woman in her forties or fifties with alopecia areata. Some clones in this sample may be carry-over from other donors' samples. This chain joins TRBV6-1 and TRBJ1-5, with D tentatively TRBD1 (5 bases). The chain's CDR3 is CASRNIRASWNQPQHF. The DNA of the CDR3 is TGTGCCAGCAGAAATATCAGGGCGTCCTGGAATCAGCCCCAGCATTTT.